The clone carrying this TCR beta chain was seen ten or more times. Its antigen is not known. TCR beta libraries were made by quantitative 5'-RACE with molecular barcodes. TCRdb recomputed calls from the 5' RACE reads with MiXCR, one row per CDR3 protein. The sample lists 200,000 or so distinct CDR3 sequences, around a sixth occurring once. The sample belongs to a study of CD8 T cells in ankylosing spondylitis. There are 11 residues in the CDR3. Germline assignment: CDR1 SEHNR and CDR2 FQNEAQ (reference sequence). The ends were cut back, 8 bases at V and 8 bases at J, with 10 bases in the middle. Findings and limits, study-wide: It was reported that disease-linked clones were significantly enriched in matched ankylosing spondylitis synovial fluid. Those disease-linked clones were CD8+; they were also relatively rare in peripheral blood. Blood from ankylosing spondylitis patients appeared to carry a characteristic roughly 8-variant TCR beta motif.

This receptor was obtained from a male donor between 5 and 35 years old with ankylosing spondylitis or in good health (not recorded which). The rearrangement links TRBV7-9 to TRBJ2-1; a possible D gene is TRBD2 (6 bases). Material for sequencing was blood, either unsorted or a sorted T cell fraction (not recorded which). CDR3 protein: CASSGEDEQFF. DNA of the CDR3: TGTGCCAGCTCGGGGGAGGATGAGCAGTTCTTC.